This passage covers 8 T cell receptor beta chains from one sample sequenced in a study of blood T cell repertoires in COVID-19. Measured with immunoSEQ multiplex PCR; TCRdb has only the in-frame clones, and not every one. The repertoire holds fewer than 35,000 clones, with about 91% as singletons. What was sequenced was peripheral blood. These receptors were taken from a human donor with active COVID-19. The donor label of this sample is uncertain.

The CDR3 sequence is CASSYVARATNEKLFF. The CDR3 region has the DNA TGTGCCAGCAGTTACGTGGCCCGGGCAACTAATGAAAAACTGTTTTTT. The chain uses TRBV6-5 and TRBJ1-4; D ambiguous. The CDR3 loop spans 16 amino acids. Germline assignment: CDR1 MNHEY and CDR2 SVGAGI. V lost 2 bases and J 0 bases, leaving 10 bases between the germline ends.

The chain links TRBV5-1 to TRBJ2-3; D unresolved. The CDR3 consists of 13 residues. The germline gives CDR1 SGHRS, CDR2 YFSETQ. Trimming shortened V by 3 bases and J by 5 bases, and 10 bases separated the two germline ends. The CDR3 spells CASSSVAEDTQYF. CDR3 bases: TGCGCCAGCAGCTCGGTCGCGGAAGATACGCAGTATTTT.

The gene calls are TRBV9 and TRBJ1-5; D not resolved. The V end lost 0 bases, the J end lost 3 bases, and 10 bases lay between the germline ends. Per germline, CDR1 SGDLS and CDR2 YYNGEE. The CDR3 is 15 amino acids. The CDR3 sequence: CASSVDGQINQPQHF. The CDR3 DNA sequence: TGTGCCAGCAGCGTAGATGGCCAAATCAATCAGCCCCAGCATTTT.

This clone was found a few times. The chain has TRBV28 and TRBJ2-7; D may be TRBD1 (5 bases). Trimming pared 2 bases from V and 2 bases from J, leaving 13 bases between. Germline V lookup: CDR1 MDHEN, CDR2 SYDVKM. This CDR3 has 15 residues. CDR3 nucleotides: TGTGCCAGCAGTTTACTGCTAGTACAGGCCTACGAGCAGTACTTC. This codes for CASSLLLVQAYEQYF.

The chain recombines TRBV6-5 with TRBJ1-2, with a possible D match to TRBD1 (5 bases). The CDR3 covers 12 residues. The germline V and J ends were trimmed by 4 bases and 8 bases, with 11 bases remaining between them. CDR1 and CDR2 from the germline V gene are MNHEY and SVGAGI. The CDR3 region has the DNA TGTGCCAGCAGTTCCCTCGGGGGGGGCTACACCTTC. This gives the protein CASSSLGGGYTF.

This sequence joins TRBV9 and TRBJ2-7; D possibly corresponds to TRBD1 (5 bases). The CDR3 is 14 residues long. V gave up 3 bases and J gave up 2 bases, with 12 bases separating them. Per the germline V gene, CDR1 is SGDLS and CDR2 is YYNGEE. The CDR3 loop is CASSGQTVPYEQYF. In DNA, the CDR3 is TGTGCCAGCAGCGGACAGACCGTTCCCTACGAGCAGTACTTC.

This CDR3 reads CASSQGPPGTYYEQYF. CDR3 DNA sequence: TGTGCCAGCAGCCAAGGACCTCCAGGGACATACTACGAGCAGTACTTC. The gene calls are TRBV3-1 (or the pseudogene TRBV3-2) and TRBJ2-7, with D possibly being TRBD1 (6 bases). Looked up from germline, CDR1 is LGHDT and CDR2 is YNNKEL (reference sequence). The CDR3 has 16 residues. V shed 1 base and J shed 3 bases, with 16 bases lying between them.

This chain uses TRBV6-6 with TRBJ2-1, with D possibly matching TRBD1 (5 bases). The V gene's germline CDR1 is MNHNY and CDR2 SVGAGI (reference sequence). Trimming took 5 bases from V and 2 from J, leaving 7 bases between them. The CDR3 is 13 amino acids. CDR3 region: CASSGQAYNEQFF. The CDR3 nucleotides read TGTGCCAGCAGTGGACAAGCCTACAATGAGCAGTTCTTC.